The 21 T cell receptor beta chains presented below share a single source sample, sequenced in a study of T cells after yellow fever vaccination. TCRdb re-analysed the 5' RACE reads in MiXCR, keeping a single row per CDR3 protein. There are 100,000 to 150,000 distinct CDR3 sequences in the sample; under 8.5% occur only once, and around 2.5% lies in the top ten. The sample was CD4+ T cells sorted from PBMCs, taken 9 to 10 days after the first yellow fever vaccination. Receptors were obtained from a man between 18 and 29 years old who received the YFV17D yellow fever vaccine.

V gene TRBV6-1 combines with J gene TRBJ2-5; 7 positions agree with TRBD1. Losses at the gene ends were 5 bases for V and 4 bases for J; bases not matched to a gene: 10. This CDR3 comprises 15 residues. Germline V gene sequence: CDR1 MNHNS, CDR2 SASEGT. The CDR3: CASSPAAGGGETQYF. The CDR3 DNA follows: TGTGCCAGCAGTCCCGCGGCAGGGGGTGGAGAGACCCAGTACTTC.

In this sample, this clonotype turned up a few times. V gene TRBV20-1 combines with J gene TRBJ1-5, with D hard to call. In germline, CDR1 is DFQATT, CDR2 SNEGSKA (reference sequence). There are 11 residues in the CDR3. Deletions cut 1 base from V and 9 bases from J, with 7 bases between. CDR3 in DNA: TGCAGTGCTAGAGTTGATGGGCCCCAGCATTTT. Translating it yields CSARVDGPQHF.

In its sample, this clonotype was seen many times. The V call is TRBV7-2, the J call TRBJ1-2; perhaps TRBD1 as D (5 bases). Deletions cut 3 bases from V and 2 bases from J, with 10 bases between. The CDR3 is 14 residues long. CDR1 is SGHTA, CDR2 FQGNSA, per germline. CDR3 region: CASSFDRQNYGYTF. As DNA, the CDR3 is TGTGCCAGCAGCTTCGACAGACAGAACTATGGCTACACCTTC.

This clonotype was found a few times. The rearrangement joins TRBV29-1 to TRBJ1-4, with 7 bases identical to TRBD1. In germline, CDR1 is SQVTM, CDR2 ANQGSEA. V was pared by 0 bases and J by 1 base, with 8 bases of the junction left unmatched. This CDR3 has 17 residues. The CDR3 here is CSVEDRNRGGTNEKLFF. CDR3 in DNA: TGCAGCGTTGAAGATCGGAACAGGGGCGGAACTAATGAAAAACTGTTTTTT.

This clonotype came up many times. The gene calls are TRBV12-3 or TRBV12-4 and TRBJ1-2; a weak D match, TRBD1 (5 bases). Trimming removed 4 bases from V and 1 base from J, with 13 bases in between. The CDR3 totals 15 residues. CDR3 in DNA: TGTGCCAGCAGTTCGCTCCGGGACTTTAACTATGGCTACACCTTC. Translating gives CASSSLRDFNYGYTF.

As regards this clonotype: A single base separates this from a much larger clone, so it may be a read error. The chain has TRBV7-3 and TRBJ1-1; D is unclear. V dropped 5 bases and J dropped 3 bases, with 13 bases sitting between them. The CDR3 has 14 amino acids. Germline V gene sequence: CDR1 SGHTA, CDR2 FQGTGA. The CDR3 protein is CASSPQVVDTEAFF. DNA for the CDR3: TGTGCCAGCAGCCCCCAAGTGGTGGACACTGAAGCTTTCTTT.

This clonotype was observed many times. The CDR3 coding sequence is TGTGCCAGCAGTGAATTCCTCGGTACGCAGTATTTT. It codes for CASSEFLGTQYF. This rearrangement joins TRBV25-1 to TRBJ2-3; the D is unclear. Germline V gene data show CDR1 as MGHDK and CDR2 as SYGVNS. This CDR3 has 12 residues. Trimming stripped 1 base from V and 8 bases from J, with 7 bases between.

The chain carries TRBV27 and TRBJ2-3, with no clear D. The CDR3 is 16 amino acids. Trimming removed 2 bases at V and 0 bases at J, with 12 bases between. Germline assignment: CDR1 MNHEY and CDR2 SMNVEV (reference sequence). This CDR3 reads CASSLLGGTSTDTQYF. CDR3 coding DNA: TGTGCCAGCAGTTTACTAGGCGGAACTAGCACAGATACGCAGTATTTT.

This chain joins TRBV7-9 and TRBJ2-7; 8 nucleotides line up with TRBD1. The CDR3 is 15 residues long. The V and J ends lost 5 bases and 3 bases, in that order; junction bases with no gene match: 9. Germline assignment: CDR1 SEHNR and CDR2 FQNEAQ (reference sequence). This CDR3 reads CASSAQSTGVYEQYF. The DNA of the CDR3 is TGTGCCAGCAGCGCGCAGTCGACAGGGGTCTACGAGCAGTACTTC.

This clonotype was recorded at least ten times. The V gene is TRBV12-3 or TRBV12-4, the J gene TRBJ1-5; D is uncertain. This CDR3 spans 11 amino acids. The V gene lost 8 bases and the J gene lost 5 bases, with 7 bases spanning the gap. The CDR3 bases are TGTGCCAGCGGCCCATATCAGCCCCAGCATTTT. Its translation is CASGPYQPQHF.

The sample holds many counts of this clonotype. The chain recombines TRBV20-1 with TRBJ2-7; D call uncertain. This CDR3 is built from 13 residues. The V gene lost 4 bases and the J gene lost 0 bases, with 10 bases spanning the gap. The germline V gene has CDR1 DFQATT and CDR2 SNEGSKA (reference sequence). The CDR3 is CSATSPLSYEQYV. In DNA form, the CDR3 reads TGCAGTGCTACATCTCCTCTCTCCTACGAGCAGTACGTC.

This clonotype was counted at least ten times. The V and J genes are TRBV20-1 and TRBJ2-3; D ambiguous. V was cut by 6 bases and J by 0 bases, with 10 bases left in between. CDR1 and CDR2 from the germline V gene are DFQATT and SNEGSKA (reference sequence). The CDR3 sequence is 13 residues long. The CDR3 DNA sequence: TGCAGTGCCCCCACGGTGAGCACAGATACGCAGTATTTT. Protein sequence: CSAPTVSTDTQYF.

The sample holds many counts of this clonotype. The chain links TRBV6-2 or TRBV6-3 to TRBJ2-1; D is possibly TRBD1 or TRBD2 (6 bases each). The germline V gene encodes CDR1 MNHEY and CDR2 SVGEGT. Trimming left V 7 bases short and J 4 bases short, with 17 bases between. This CDR3 comprises 15 residues. The chain's CDR3 is CASITRGARYNEQFF. CDR3 nucleotide sequence: TGTGCCAGCATCACGAGGGGGGCCAGGTACAATGAGCAGTTCTTC.

At least ten counts were recorded for this clonotype. The rearrangement links TRBV20-1 to TRBJ2-3; D perhaps matches TRBD2 (5 bases). Trimming cost V 0 bases and J 1 base, with 17 bases left between them. This CDR3 contains 17 residues. Per the germline V gene, CDR1 is DFQATT and CDR2 is SNEGSKA (reference sequence). The CDR3 coding sequence is TGCAGTGCTAGAGAAGGGTTGCGAGCGGCTGGCACAGATACGCAGTATTTT. Amino acid sequence: CSAREGLRAAGTDTQYF.

This chain joins TRBV6-5 and TRBJ2-7; 7 nucleotides match TRBD2. After removal of 6 bases from V and 0 bases from J, the junction contained 14 bases not matched to a gene. CDR1 MNHEY and CDR2 SVGAGI come from the germline V gene. The CDR3 is 17 residues long. The CDR3 region is CASRSSRTRFPSYEQYV. The CDR3 bases are TGTGCCAGCAGATCATCTCGGACTAGATTCCCCTCCTACGAGCAGTACGTC.

Many counts were recorded for this clonotype. The J gene is TRBJ1-1, the V gene TRBV28; D not certain. Germline CDR1 reads MDHEN; CDR2 reads SYDVKM. Trimming took 4 bases from V and 6 from J, leaving 15 bases between them. The CDR3 runs 14 residues. The CDR3 sequence: CASSSGGMWAEAFF. The DNA of the CDR3 is TGTGCCAGCAGTTCCGGAGGAATGTGGGCTGAAGCTTTCTTT.

The rearrangement joins TRBV12-3 or TRBV12-4 to TRBJ2-2; 10 bases are a match to TRBD1. The CDR3 spans 14 residues. V was pared by 3 bases and J by 6 bases, with 1 base of the junction left unmatched. CDR3 sequence: CASSFGQGAGELFF. CDR3 sequence (DNA): TGTGCCAGCAGTTTTGGACAGGGGGCCGGGGAGCTGTTTTTT.

Many counts were recorded for this clonotype. CDR3 sequence (DNA): TGCGCCAGCAGCCACAGGGTAAACACTGAAGCTTTCTTT. Translating gives CASSHRVNTEAFF. This chain links TRBV4-3 with TRBJ1-1, with D maybe TRBD1 (5 bases). The V and J ends lost 3 bases and 2 bases respectively, with 7 bases between them. The CDR3 has 13 residues. Germline CDR1 and CDR2: LGHNA and YSLEER.

This clonotype was observed many times. This chain joins TRBV7-2 and TRBJ2-2, with a possible D match to TRBD1 (7 bases). V was pared by 5 bases and J by 5 bases, with 15 bases between. This CDR3 has 15 residues. Germline CDR1 reads SGHTA; CDR2 reads FQGNSA. DNA for the CDR3: TGTGCCAGCAGCCTGCAGGGGGGAACTACCGGGGAGCTGTTTTTT. Its protein product is CASSLQGGTTGELFF.

A note on this clonotype: A much larger clone sits a single nucleotide away, making a read error possible. The chain has TRBV27 and TRBJ1-6; D call uncertain. Germline values: CDR1 MNHEY, CDR2 SMNVEV (reference sequence). This CDR3 is built from 16 residues. The CDR3, as DNA: TGTGCCAGCAGACCGAGGTTAAGCTCCCATAATTCACCCCTCCACTTT. Translating it yields CASRPRLSSHNSPLHF.

This clonotype has at least ten counts. The chain couples TRBV10-3 to TRBJ2-3, with 8 bases lining up with TRBD2. The junction had 3 bases not matched to a gene; V was cut back by 9 bases and J by 10 bases. The CDR3 has 10 residues. Germline CDR1 and CDR2: ENHRY and SYGVKD. The CDR3 DNA reads TGTGCCATGGGGCGGGGGGCGCAGTATTTT. This sequence encodes CAMGRGAQYF.